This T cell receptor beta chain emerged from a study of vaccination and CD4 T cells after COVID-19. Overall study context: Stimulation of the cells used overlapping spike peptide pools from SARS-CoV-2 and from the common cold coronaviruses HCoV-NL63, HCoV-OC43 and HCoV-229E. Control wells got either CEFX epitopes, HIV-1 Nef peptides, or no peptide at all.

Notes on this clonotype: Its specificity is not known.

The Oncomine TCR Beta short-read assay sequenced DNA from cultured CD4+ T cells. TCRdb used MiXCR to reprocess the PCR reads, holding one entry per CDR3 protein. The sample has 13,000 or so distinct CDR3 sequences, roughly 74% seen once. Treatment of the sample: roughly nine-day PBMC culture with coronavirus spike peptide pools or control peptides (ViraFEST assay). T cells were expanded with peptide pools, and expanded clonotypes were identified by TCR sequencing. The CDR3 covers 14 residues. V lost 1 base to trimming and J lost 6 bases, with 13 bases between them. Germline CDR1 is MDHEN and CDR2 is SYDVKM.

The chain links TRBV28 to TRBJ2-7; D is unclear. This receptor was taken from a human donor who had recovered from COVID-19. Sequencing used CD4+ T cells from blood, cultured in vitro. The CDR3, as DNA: TGTGCCAGCAGTTTATATGCGACCCTCGGCGAGCAGTACTTC. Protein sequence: CASSLYATLGEQYF.